This T cell receptor beta chain was sequenced in a study of blood T cell repertoires in COVID-19 (TCRdb year 2020). Turning to the overall study: Collaborator samples came from the United States, Italy and Spain and covered acute and convalescent phases of COVID-19. The prospective study material was composed of cDNA or gDNA derived from T cells, B-cell-depleted T cells, or PBMCs. The sample metadata nearly always contained a de-identified subject ID, COVID-19 status, age in years and sex. The repertoires were released in a freely available public database intended as a resource for research on the immune response to SARS-CoV-2. Samples came from the ongoing ImmuneRACE study (first 160 participants) plus 1,254 subjects from 6 global collaborators. Where HLA class I and class II types were available, the types were taken from metadata supplied by the sample provider, not from assay-based typing. Subjects who had been exposed to COVID-19, were actively infected with it, or had recovered from it provided the deeply sampled blood TCRbeta repertoires that made up the dataset. Here is what the overall study found, with its caveats: The quantity of clinical and demographic metadata differed by source and by participant and was supplied without curation.

From the cysteine up to the phenylalanine, the CDR3 has a length of 15 residues. The read is trimmed to its CDR3 DNA, 45 bases read in frame from base 1. The junction carries 13 bases between V and J, which are trimmed by 1 base and 4 bases respectively. Taken from the germline V gene, the CDR1 and CDR2 loops are MDHEN and SYDVKM. With regard to this clone: No cognate antigen has been identified for it. Base qualities are missing; no much larger clone stands one base away.

TCRbeta CDR3 regions were amplified from genomic DNA using the immunoSEQ Assay, a bias-controlled multiplex PCR. On the authors' methods: Nucleated cell counts per sample were estimated from amplification of reference gene primers within the assay. To quantify the absolute abundance of each unique TCRbeta CDR3 rearrangement, sequence reads were collapsed and filtered. Productive Simpson clonality was computed per sample as the square root of Simpson's diversity index over productive rearrangements. TCRdb's version of the immuneACCESS table is confined to in-frame rearrangements and falls short of the full clone set. An unresolved V gene accounts for under half of the shortfall where checked; the remainder is of unknown origin. V and J calls and clone size come straight from that table; D and trimming were deduced from the DNA. Within this sample are approximately 300,000 clones, with around 91% of them counted one time only. Clones ranked in the top ten supply 1% of the sample.

At one collaborating source in Seattle, patients were enrolled during active infection and were followed longitudinally through the course of disease. Collaborating institutions collected whole blood in K2EDTA tubes following their own protocols. For TCRbeta analysis, collaborators shipped samples in one of three forms: frozen whole blood, isolated PBMCs, or DNA extracted from either of those sample types. What was sequenced was peripheral blood. This clonotype was sampled from a middle-aged woman with COVID-19, enrolled during active disease. This receptor chain uses TRBV28 and TRBJ1-1, with no reliable assignment of the D segment. The DNA is as follows: TGTGCCAGCAGTTTATTGCAGCGTCTGAGCACTGAAGCTTTCTTT. Translated, this gives CASSLLQRLSTEAFF.